The next 10 T cell receptor beta chains were all read from a single sample in a study of cytomegalovirus exposure and HLA in healthy donors. Measured with immunoSEQ multiplex PCR; TCRdb has only the in-frame clones, and not every one. The table lists 150,000 or so clones, 75% to 90% of them singletons, with about 22% in the top ten. Input material: PBMCs. The receptor source for this set is a man younger than 35 in good health and CMV-seropositive.

This clone is judged medium-sized. J is TRBJ2-5 and V is TRBV5-4; TRBD1 matches 9 bases. The V gene's germline CDR1 is SGHNT and CDR2 YYREEE (reference sequence). Losses at the gene ends were 3 bases for V and 4 bases for J; bases not matched to a gene: 7. This CDR3 spans 15 amino acids. In DNA, the CDR3 is TGTGCCAGCAGCTACCGGGACAGGGTCCCAGAGACCCAGTACTTC. The encoded protein is CASSYRDRVPETQYF.

V gene TRBV9 combines with J gene TRBJ2-1; 7 nucleotides align to TRBD1. V dropped 0 bases and J dropped 3; count of bases not matched to a gene: 3. Per germline, CDR1 SGDLS and CDR2 YYNGEE. The CDR3 has 15 residues. CDR3: CASSVGQGVYNEQFF. In nucleotides, the CDR3 is TGTGCCAGCAGCGTAGGCCAGGGGGTCTACAATGAGCAGTTCTTC.

As regards this clone: The germline gene is not matched at one end of the junction; a read error may be the cause. This sequence joins TRBV29-1 and TRBJ1-2; D uncertain. Germline V CDR1 and CDR2: SQVTM, ANQGSEA. CDR3 length: 15 amino acids. The CDR3 here is CSIERGNSANYGYTF. In DNA, the CDR3 is TGCAGCATTGAAAGAGGGAATTCGGCTAACTATGGCTACACCTTC.

This clone occurred once. V and J are TRBV13 and TRBJ1-6; no clear D. Germline-derived CDR1 and CDR2 are PRHDT and FYEKMQ (reference sequence). Trimming took off 1 base at V and 10 bases at J, with 8 bases between the two ends. This CDR3 is built from 13 residues. The CDR3 nucleotides read TGTGCCAGCAGCTTAGATAGGGAGTCACCCCTCCACTTT. This translates into CASSLDRESPLHF.

The chain employs TRBV7-2 and TRBJ1-1; D is possibly TRBD1 (5 bases). CDR3 length: 14 amino acids. Germline V gene data show CDR1 as SGHTA and CDR2 as FQGNSA. V lost 3 bases and J 8 bases, leaving 16 bases between the germline ends. The CDR3 DNA reads as TGTGCCAGCAGCTTCGATCCTCTGGGGGGGGAAGCTTTCTTT. This codes for CASSFDPLGGEAFF.

The chain has TRBV7-2 and TRBJ2-2, with D unresolved. In germline, CDR1 is SGHTA, CDR2 FQGNSA. V was cut by 4 bases and J by 3 bases, with 6 bases left in between. This CDR3 has 13 residues. The CDR3 loop reads CASSSTYTGELFF. The CDR3 DNA is TGTGCCAGCAGCTCTACTTACACCGGGGAGCTGTTTTTT.

There are a few counts of this clone. The chain couples TRBV6-5 to TRBJ1-3, with 9 bases aligning to TRBD1. Germline CDR1 MNHEY, CDR2 SVGAGI. The CDR3 has 15 residues. The V gene end was trimmed by 8 bases and the J gene end by 0 bases; junction bases not matched to a gene: 5. The CDR3 DNA reads as TGTGCCAGCGGACAGGGGATCGGCTCTGGAAACACCATATATTTT. Its translation: CASGQGIGSGNTIYF.

The rearrangement uses TRBV7-2 and TRBJ2-7; 13 nucleotides align to TRBD2. Germline CDR1 and CDR2: SGHTA and FQGNSA. CDR3 length: 14 residues. Trimming removed 6 bases from V and 6 bases from J; junction bases left unmatched: 5. Here the CDR3 reads CASRLAGGPSEQYF. The CDR3 coding sequence is TGTGCCAGCAGACTAGCGGGGGGGCCTTCCGAGCAGTACTTC.

The chain employs TRBV2 and TRBJ1-5; D gene ambiguous. Deletions cut 4 bases from V and 8 bases from J, with 9 bases between. The CDR3 consists of 12 residues. Per the germline V gene, CDR1 is SNHLY and CDR2 is FYNNEI. CDR3 region: CASSGSGKPQHF. CDR3 nucleotide sequence: TGTGCCAGCAGTGGGAGCGGGAAGCCCCAGCATTTT.

CDR3 sequence: CASSYFPPGANTEAFF. As DNA, the CDR3 is TGTGCCAGCAGTTACTTCCCGCCAGGGGCGAACACTGAAGCTTTCTTT. This chain uses TRBV6-6 with TRBJ1-1; D might be TRBD1 (6 bases). Per germline, CDR1 MNHNY and CDR2 SVGAGI (reference sequence). The V end lost 1 base, the J end lost 1 base, and 13 bases lay between the germline ends. This CDR3 has 16 residues.